This entry features one T cell receptor beta chain sequence. These data are taken from a study of control samples from healthy donors and cancer patients. The protocol was immunoSEQ multiplex PCR, while the TCRdb copy is restricted to in-frame clones and leaves out a portion. Among over 75,000 clones listed, 82% were seen once. Sequencing used blood. The clonotype was recovered from a man in his 60s in good health.

Written as DNA, the CDR3 is TGTGCCAGCAGTTACACACCGAATCAGCCCCAGCATTTT. Amino acids: CASSYTPNQPQHF. This rearrangement joins TRBV6-2 or TRBV6-3 to TRBJ1-5; D unclear. Looked up from germline, CDR1 is MNHEY and CDR2 is SVGEGT. Deletions cut 2 bases from V and 4 bases from J, with 6 bases between. The CDR3 is 13 amino acids.